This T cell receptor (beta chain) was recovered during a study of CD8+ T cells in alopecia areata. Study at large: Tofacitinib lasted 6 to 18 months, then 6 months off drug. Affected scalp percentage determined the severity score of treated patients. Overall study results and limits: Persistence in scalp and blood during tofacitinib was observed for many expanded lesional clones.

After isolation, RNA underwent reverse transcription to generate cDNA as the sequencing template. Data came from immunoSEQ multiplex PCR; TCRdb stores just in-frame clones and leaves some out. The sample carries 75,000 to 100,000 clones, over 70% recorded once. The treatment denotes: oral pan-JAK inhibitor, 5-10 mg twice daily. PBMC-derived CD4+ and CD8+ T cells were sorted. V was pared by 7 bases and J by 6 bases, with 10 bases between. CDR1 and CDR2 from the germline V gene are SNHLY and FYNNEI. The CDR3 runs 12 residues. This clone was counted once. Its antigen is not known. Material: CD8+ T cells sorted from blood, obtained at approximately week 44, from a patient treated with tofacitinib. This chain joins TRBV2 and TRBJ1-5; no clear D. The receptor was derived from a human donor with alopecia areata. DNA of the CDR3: TGTGCCAGCAAGCAGGTGGGTCAGCCCCAGCATTTT. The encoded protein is CASKQVGQPQHF.